These 14 T cell receptor beta chains came from one sample sequenced in a study of blood T cell repertoires in COVID-19. Only in-frame clones appear in the TCRdb table, and some are missing; sequencing was by immunoSEQ multiplex PCR. The sample yields about 59,000 clones, around 67% seen once. Sequencing was done on a sample of peripheral blood. The source of these receptors is a woman aged 70-85 years with acute or convalescent COVID-19.

The J gene is TRBJ2-3, the V gene TRBV3-1 (or the pseudogene TRBV3-2); weak D call: TRBD2 (6 bases). Germline values: CDR1 LGHDT, CDR2 YNNKEL (reference sequence). V gave up 0 bases and J gave up 6 bases, with 10 bases separating them. The CDR3 has 14 amino acids. CDR3 in amino acids: CASSQEGGSDTQYF. The CDR3 DNA reads TGTGCCAGCAGCCAAGAAGGAGGGTCGGATACGCAGTATTTT.

The chain has TRBV19 and TRBJ1-5; possible D gene TRBD1, 6 bases. This CDR3 spans 15 amino acids. CDR1 LNHDA and CDR2 SQIVND come from the germline V gene (reference sequence). The V end lost 9 bases, the J end lost 3 bases, and 18 bases lay between the germline ends. The CDR3 region is CASKTGTTVNQPQHF. As DNA, the CDR3 is TGTGCCAGCAAGACCGGGACAACCGTCAATCAGCCCCAGCATTTT.

This chain connects TRBV9 to TRBJ1-1; D not resolved. The CDR3 loop spans 14 amino acids. The V gene lost 3 bases and the J gene lost 3 bases, with 12 bases spanning the gap. Germline V CDR1 and CDR2: SGDLS, YYNGEE. This chain's CDR3 is CASSEPGTDTEAFF. CDR3 coding DNA: TGTGCCAGCAGCGAACCAGGTACCGACACTGAAGCTTTCTTT.

The chain joins TRBV5-1 to TRBJ1-6; D perhaps matches TRBD1 (5 bases). The CDR3 contains 16 residues. Germline V CDR1 and CDR2: SGHRS, YFSETQ. The V gene lost 3 bases and the J gene lost 5 bases, with 15 bases spanning the gap. The CDR3 sequence is CASSSRKGEDNSPLHF. DNA for the CDR3: TGCGCCAGCAGCTCTCGTAAAGGGGAGGATAATTCACCCCTCCACTTT.

J is TRBJ1-1 and V is TRBV19; D uncertain. The CDR3 extends over 14 amino acids. V was trimmed by 6 bases and J by 1 base, leaving 12 bases between them. Germline V CDR1 and CDR2: LNHDA, SQIVND (reference sequence). The DNA for the CDR3 is TGTGCCAGTAGCTTCCGGGTTACGAACACTGAAGCTTTCTTT. Protein product: CASSFRVTNTEAFF. Full variable domain (remainder filled in from reference TRBV19 and TRBJ1-1): DGGITQSPKYLFRKEGQNVTLSCEQNLNHDAMYWYRQDPGQGLRLIYYSQIVNDFQKGDIAEGYSVSREKKESFPLTVTSAQKNPTAFYLCASSFRVTNTEAFFGQGTRLTVV.

This clone was detected only a few times. This chain joins TRBV19 and TRBJ1-6; weak D call: TRBD1 (6 bases). V gave up 2 bases and J gave up 8 bases, with 13 bases separating them. Per germline, CDR1 LNHDA and CDR2 SQIVND (reference sequence). CDR3 length: 15 residues. CDR3: CASSIIPGGDSPLHF. The CDR3 DNA reads as TGTGCCAGTAGTATAATCCCGGGGGGCGATTCACCCCTCCACTTT.

This clone was detected many times. V is TRBV10-1 and J is TRBJ1-6; no firm D call. The germline gives CDR1 WNHNN, CDR2 SYGVQD (reference sequence). This CDR3 has 15 residues. The V end lost 8 bases, the J end lost 7 bases, and 18 bases lay between the germline ends. In DNA, the CDR3 is TGCGCCAGCGTGAGGATCCCTCAGTTAAATTCACCCCTCCACTTT. Translated: CASVRIPQLNSPLHF.

The chain recombines TRBV6-5 with TRBJ2-6, with TRBD2 as a possible D gene (6 bases). Trimming took off 2 bases at V and 2 bases at J, with 7 bases between the two ends. This CDR3 has 15 amino acids. Germline V gives CDR1 MNHEY, CDR2 SVGAGI. The CDR3 loop is CASSYTSPGANVLTF. CDR3 bases: TGTGCCAGCAGTTACACTAGCCCTGGGGCCAACGTCCTGACTTTC.

This chain connects TRBV19 to TRBJ2-4, with D possibly being TRBD2 (5 bases). This CDR3 spans 12 amino acids. V was pared by 1 base and J by 7 bases, with 5 bases between. CDR1 is LNHDA and CDR2 is SQIVND in the germline V gene (reference sequence). CDR3 nucleotides: TGTGCCAGTAGTATAGGGAGGAACATTCAGTACTTC. It specifies CASSIGRNIQYF.

This clone appeared a single time. This rearrangement joins TRBV27 to TRBJ2-1, with D possibly matching TRBD2 (6 bases). Trimming took 1 base from V and 0 from J, leaving 10 bases between them. The CDR3 is made up of 16 amino acids. Germline V gene sequence: CDR1 MNHEY, CDR2 SMNVEV (reference sequence). The CDR3 sequence: CASSLWVGGSYNEQFF. Written as DNA, the CDR3 is TGTGCCAGCAGTTTATGGGTGGGGGGCTCCTACAATGAGCAGTTCTTC.

This clone was recorded many times. The rearrangement links TRBV5-6 to TRBJ2-2; 7 bases are a match to TRBD1. This CDR3 contains 16 residues. Germline V CDR1 and CDR2: SGHDT, YYEEEE. The J segment lost 4 bases and the V segment lost 3 bases, leaving 9 bases of the junction unmatched. The CDR3, as DNA: TGTGCCAGCAGCTCACCGCGGACAGGACTCACCGGGGAGCTGTTTTTT. Translating it yields CASSSPRTGLTGELFF.

This clone was counted ten times or more. V usage is TRBV6-5 and J usage is TRBJ2-2; D may be TRBD1 (6 bases). The CDR3 length is 15 residues. From germline, CDR1 is MNHEY and CDR2 SVGAGI. V lost 4 bases to trimming and J lost 4 bases, with 13 bases between them. CDR3 sequence: CASSSTGPTTGELFF. DNA of the CDR3: TGTGCCAGCAGTTCTACAGGGCCGACCACCGGGGAGCTGTTTTTT.

The chain links TRBV18 to TRBJ1-1; 7 bases align to TRBD1. There are 16 residues in the CDR3. V lost 6 bases to trimming and J lost 0 bases; unmatched junction nucleotides: 10. CDR1 and CDR2 from the germline V gene are KGHSH and LQKENI. This CDR3 is CASSGQPPPLNTEAFF. The CDR3 DNA reads TGTGCCAGCTCGGGACAGCCACCTCCCCTGAACACTGAAGCTTTCTTT. The full variable domain, completed using reference TRBV18 and TRBJ1-1, is NAGVMQNPRHLVRRRGQEARLRCSPMKGHSHVYWYRQLPEEGLKFMVYLQKENIIDESGMPKERFSAEFPKEGPSILRIQQVVRGDSAAYFCASSGQPPPLNTEAFFGQGTRLTVV.

This sequence joins TRBV12-5 and TRBJ2-5, with TRBD1 identical over 9 bases. CDR3 length: 15 amino acids. Germline V gene lookup returns CDR1 LGHNT and CDR2 FRNRAP. With 4 bases clipped from V and 1 base from J, the junction kept 4 bases outside the gene matches. The CDR3 bases are TGTGCTAGTGGTTCGGGACAGGGCCCCCAAGAGACCCAGTACTTC. It encodes CASGSGQGPQETQYF.